These 13 T cell receptor beta chains were sequenced from one sample in a study of blood T cells in healthy people across ages. The authors ran a second PCR of roughly 6 to 12 cycles using a sample-barcoded 5' primer and a J-beta primer mix. MiXCR, applied by TCRdb to the 5' RACE reads, yields one record per CDR3 protein. The table has roughly 700,000 distinct CDR3 sequences, around 49% seen once. The sample consisted of blood. These receptors were obtained from a woman aged 55 to 70 in good health.

The chain employs TRBV29-1 and TRBJ1-4; no clear D. The V and J ends lost 6 bases and 4 bases respectively, with 12 bases between them. The CDR3 sequence is 13 residues long. Looked up from germline, CDR1 is SQVTM and CDR2 is ANQGSEA. The CDR3 region has the DNA TGCAGCGTGAGGGATGGGGTTAATGAAAAACTGTTTTTT. Translation: CSVRDGVNEKLFF.

This clonotype has ten or more counts. The chain joins TRBV5-5 to TRBJ1-5, with 7 positions matching TRBD1. CDR3 length: 15 residues. The germline CDR1 and CDR2 sequences are SGHKS and YYEKEE (reference sequence). V shed 3 bases and J 3 bases; nucleotides not matched to a gene: 6. The DNA of the CDR3 is TGTGCCAGCAGCTGGGGGACAGACCTCAATCAGCCCCAGCATTTT. Residues: CASSWGTDLNQPQHF.

In its sample, this clonotype was seen a few times. This chain joins TRBV30 and TRBJ2-5; 11 bases align to TRBD2. CDR3 length: 13 residues. The ends lost 8 bases at V and 4 bases at J; junction bases unmatched: 6. Germline V gives CDR1 GTSNPN, CDR2 SVGIG (reference sequence). The CDR3 spells CARGGLAGETQYF. CDR3 nucleotide sequence: TGTGCCCGAGGTGGACTAGCGGGAGAGACCCAGTACTTC.

The gene calls are TRBV6-6 and TRBJ2-1; D may be TRBD2 (7 bases). Germline-derived CDR1 and CDR2 are MNHNY and SVGAGI (reference sequence). V lost 0 bases to trimming and J lost 8 bases, with 14 bases between them. The CDR3 runs 15 residues. In nucleotides, the CDR3 is TGTGCCAGCAGTTACTCGCGGACTAGGGGGGATGAGCAGTTCTTC. Translation gives CASSYSRTRGDEQFF.

The chain recombines TRBV15 with TRBJ2-5; 10 bases map to TRBD2. Germline CDR1 and CDR2: LNHNV and YYDKDF (reference sequence). Trimming at V came to 4 bases and at J to 1 base, leaving 3 bases not matched to a gene. This CDR3 has 15 residues. The DNA of the CDR3 is TGTGCCACCAGCACAAGGACTAGCGGCCAAGAGACCCAGTACTTC. Its translation is CATSTRTSGQETQYF. Based on the CDR3 plus reference TRBV15 and TRBJ2-5, the full variable domain is DAMVIQNPRYQVTQFGKPVTLSCSQTLNHNVMYWYQQKSSQAPKLLFHYYDKDFNNEADTPDNFQSRRPNTSFCFLDIRSPGLGDTAMYLCATSTRTSGQETQYFGPGTRLLVL.

V is TRBV7-9 and J is TRBJ2-5, with 8 bases lining up with TRBD2. The DNA end lines up better with TRBJ2-7; the J call may be wrong. The V gene's germline CDR1 is SEHNR and CDR2 FQNEAQ (reference sequence). The CDR3 has 15 amino acids. CDR3 in amino acids: CASSRNQREFNEQYF. The CDR3 DNA follows: TGTGCCAGCAGCCGAAACCAGCGGGAGTTCAACGAGCAGTACTTC.

V is TRBV28 and J is TRBJ2-7; 10 bases are a match to TRBD2. The CDR3 sequence is 18 residues long. V dropped 4 bases and J dropped 0; count of bases not matched to a gene: 12. Per germline, CDR1 MDHEN and CDR2 SYDVKM. CDR3 in amino acids: CASSSSRLAGGSSYEQYF. The CDR3 DNA reads as TGTGCCAGCAGTTCCAGCCGACTAGCGGGCGGTAGCTCCTACGAGCAGTACTTC.

The chain combines TRBV5-6 with TRBJ2-3, with 13 bases aligning to TRBD2. This CDR3 comprises 16 residues. Germline V gene data show CDR1 as SGHDT and CDR2 as YYEEEE. J lost 4 bases, V lost 4 bases, and 6 bases had no gene match. CDR3 sequence reads: CASSPYTSGRADTQYF. The CDR3 coding sequence is TGTGCCAGCAGCCCTTACACTAGCGGGAGGGCAGATACGCAGTATTTT.

This chain joins TRBV20-1 and TRBJ2-3; TRBD2 aligns across 9 bases. With V trimmed by 5 bases and J by 5 bases, 8 bases remained unmatched. This CDR3 contains 14 residues. CDR1 is DFQATT and CDR2 is SNEGSKA in the germline V gene (reference sequence). CDR3 in amino acids: CSAHIAGVGDTQYF. CDR3 sequence (DNA): TGCAGTGCTCATATAGCGGGAGTAGGAGATACGCAGTATTTT.

This chain uses TRBV5-1 with TRBJ2-3, with TRBD1 matching 8 bases. The length of the CDR3 is 17 residues. Germline CDR1 is SGHRS and CDR2 is YFSETQ. Trimming removed 0 bases from V and 1 base from J; junction bases left unmatched: 7. CDR3 amino acids: CASSLAPGGAGTDTQYF. DNA for the CDR3: TGCGCCAGCAGCTTGGCCCCAGGGGGCGCGGGCACAGATACGCAGTATTTT.

This sequence joins TRBV30 and TRBJ1-2; D is ambiguous. CDR3 length: 14 residues. V was trimmed by 4 bases and J by 0 bases, leaving 12 bases between them. Germline V gives CDR1 GTSNPN, CDR2 SVGIG (reference sequence). CDR3 residues: CAWKGLPSNYGYTF. The CDR3 nucleotides read TGTGCCTGGAAGGGCTTACCCTCTAACTATGGCTACACCTTC. The variable domain in full, with the rest retrieved from reference TRBV30 and TRBJ1-2, is SQTIHQWPATLVQPVGSPLSLECTVEGTSNPNLYWYRQAAGRGLQLLFYSVGIGQISSEVPQNLSASRPQDRQFILSSKKLLLSDSGFYLCAWKGLPSNYGYTFGSGTRLTVV.

This chain uses TRBV15 with TRBJ2-3; D might be TRBD1 or TRBD2, each matching 6 bases. V was cut by 5 bases and J by 13 bases, with 28 bases left in between. The CDR3 loop spans 16 amino acids. Germline assignment: CDR1 LNHNV and CDR2 YYDKDF (reference sequence). CDR3 protein: CATSPQGGTALRGEYF. The CDR3 DNA reads as TGTGCCACCAGCCCCCAGGGTGGGACCGCCCTGAGGGGGGAGTATTTT.

At least ten counts were recorded for this clonotype. CDR3 sequence: CSVDGIQGTQYF. The CDR3 coding sequence is TGCAGCGTTGATGGCATCCAGGGGACCCAGTACTTC. This chain uses TRBV29-1 with TRBJ2-5, with D perhaps TRBD1 (5 bases). With 3 bases removed from V and 7 bases from J, the gap between germline ends came to 12 bases. CDR3 size: 12 residues. Germline CDR1 and CDR2: SQVTM and ANQGSEA. Complete variable domain (other parts from reference TRBV29-1 and TRBJ2-5): SAVISQKPSRDICQRGTSLTIQCQVDSQVTMMFWYRQQPGQSLTLIATANQGSEATYESGFVIDKFPISRPNLTFSTLTVSNMSPEDSSIYLCSVDGIQGTQYFGPGTRLLVL.